Each of the 17 T cell receptor beta chains below was sequenced from the same sample in a study of T cell changes during pregnancy in multiple sclerosis. Clones were read by immunoSEQ multiplex PCR, and TCRdb kept only the in-frame ones, dropping some. The repertoire holds tens of thousands of clones, with approximately 92% as singletons. The sequenced sample was peripheral blood. The receptor set was obtained from a female donor with multiple sclerosis, enrolled in a pregnancy study.

In DNA form, the CDR3 reads TGTGCCAGCGCTCGGACTAGCGGGGGATGGGGCAATGAGCAGTTCTTC. As protein: CASARTSGGWGNEQFF. This chain uses TRBV28 with TRBJ2-1, with 13 bases matching TRBD2. In germline, CDR1 is MDHEN, CDR2 SYDVKM. J gave up 6 bases and V 8 bases, and 10 bases lay outside the gene matches. This CDR3 contains 16 residues.

This chain uses TRBV18 with TRBJ1-1; TRBD1 is a possible D gene (5 bases). Germline CDR1 KGHSH, CDR2 LQKENI. This CDR3 is built from 15 residues. V gave up 4 bases and J gave up 3 bases, with 15 bases separating them. CDR3 nucleotide sequence: TGTGCCAGCTCACGATTTCAGGGAAGGGACACTGAAGCTTTCTTT. Protein: CASSRFQGRDTEAFF. The complete variable domain, with remaining parts taken from reference TRBV18 and TRBJ1-1, reads NAGVMQNPRHLVRRRGQEARLRCSPMKGHSHVYWYRQLPEEGLKFMVYLQKENIIDESGMPKERFSAEFPKEGPSILRIQQVVRGDSAAYFCASSRFQGRDTEAFFGQGTRLTVV.

The V gene is TRBV5-1, the J gene TRBJ2-1, with 10 bases aligning to TRBD2. The V gene's germline CDR1 is SGHRS and CDR2 YFSETQ. The ends lost 0 bases at V and 10 bases at J; junction bases unmatched: 7. CDR3 length equals 15 residues. The CDR3 loop is CASSLDLAGEREQFF. The CDR3 bases are TGCGCCAGCAGCTTGGACCTAGCGGGAGAACGGGAGCAGTTCTTC.

The gene calls are TRBV9 and TRBJ2-1, with 10 bases matching TRBD2. Per the germline V gene, CDR1 is SGDLS and CDR2 is YYNGEE. This CDR3 is 18 amino acids long. The V gene end was trimmed by 3 bases and the J gene end by 1 base; junction bases not matched to a gene: 10. The CDR3 bases are TGTGCCAGCAGCGGTAGCGGGAGGAAACTCAAATCCTACAATGAGCAGTTCTTC. It is translated as CASSGSGRKLKSYNEQFF.

The chain links TRBV19 to TRBJ2-5, with 8 bases that match TRBD1. V was pared by 4 bases and J by 7 bases, with 14 bases of the junction left unmatched. The germline CDR1 and CDR2 sequences are LNHDA and SQIVND (reference sequence). The CDR3 sequence is 16 residues long. CDR3 amino acids: CASSTDRGGNIWTQYF. The CDR3 DNA is TGTGCCAGTAGTACCGACAGGGGTGGAAATATCTGGACCCAGTACTTC.

The CDR3 region has the DNA TGCGCCAGCAGCTTGTGGGGGGAGGTTCAAGAGACCCAGTACTTC. Protein: CASSLWGEVQETQYF. The genes are TRBV5-1 and TRBJ2-5; a weak D match, TRBD2 (6 bases). Trimming cost V 1 base and J 2 bases, with 12 bases left between them. Germline CDR1 is SGHRS and CDR2 is YFSETQ. This CDR3 is 15 amino acids long.

The chain uses TRBV5-4 and TRBJ2-1; 9 bases are shared with TRBD2. The CDR3 sequence is 20 residues long. Trimming cost V 0 bases and J 5 bases; bases outside gene matches: 18. Germline V gene sequence: CDR1 SGHNT, CDR2 YYREEE (reference sequence). CDR3 DNA sequence: TGTGCCAGCAGCTTGGATTTGGGTCACTCTAAAGCGGGAGGTCACAATGAGCAGTTCTTC. The encoded protein is CASSLDLGHSKAGGHNEQFF.

J is TRBJ2-7 and V is TRBV7-8, with 7 bases that match TRBD1. Germline V gives CDR1 SGHVS, CDR2 FQNEAQ. The V gene end was trimmed by 10 bases and the J gene end by 1 base; junction bases not matched to a gene: 7. The CDR3 has 13 amino acids. The CDR3 coding sequence is TGTGCCATTTCCGGGACAGATTCCTACGAGCAGTACTTC. It yields the protein CAISGTDSYEQYF.

The V gene is TRBV2, the J gene TRBJ2-1; tentatively, D is TRBD1 (5 bases). The germline gives CDR1 SNHLY, CDR2 FYNNEI. V was shortened by 4 bases and J by 3 bases, with 10 bases between the two germline ends. CDR3 size: 14 residues. The CDR3 sequence: CASSARVLYNEQFF. In nucleotides, the CDR3 is TGTGCCAGCAGTGCCAGGGTCCTCTACAATGAGCAGTTCTTC.

This sequence joins TRBV19 and TRBJ2-7, with a tentative D call TRBD2 (6 bases). CDR1 and CDR2 from the germline V gene are LNHDA and SQIVND (reference sequence). V gave up 3 bases and J gave up 3 bases, with 12 bases separating them. This CDR3 has 14 residues. The CDR3 here is CASSMGGEFYEQYF. The CDR3 coding sequence is TGTGCCAGTAGTATGGGGGGAGAGTTCTACGAGCAGTACTTC.

The V call is TRBV28, the J call TRBJ1-5, with 8 nucleotides matching TRBD1. This CDR3 is built from 14 residues. V dropped 6 bases and J dropped 7; count of bases not matched to a gene: 8. Germline V gene lookup returns CDR1 MDHEN and CDR2 SYDVKM. The CDR3 DNA sequence: TGTGCCAGCAGCCCGGACAGGGTGGAACAGCCCCAGCATTTT. Its translation is CASSPDRVEQPQHF.

This chain connects TRBV11-2 to TRBJ2-1; no reliable D call. The CDR3 is 13 residues long. The V gene's germline CDR1 is SGHAT and CDR2 FQNNGV. Trimming took off 5 bases at V and 6 bases at J, with 11 bases between the two ends. The CDR3 protein is CASSQDGTNEQFF. CDR3 DNA: TGTGCCAGCAGCCAGGACGGCACCAATGAGCAGTTCTTC.

This clone was seen only once. The chain links TRBV6-4 to TRBJ1-1; 8 bases line up with TRBD1. The ends lost 5 bases at V and 11 bases at J; junction bases unmatched: 16. In germline, CDR1 is MRHNA, CDR2 SNTAGT. The CDR3 is made up of 15 amino acids. In DNA, the CDR3 is TGTGCCAGCAGTCCCGAAGAGGACAGGGCTCTTACGGCTTTCTTT. This translates into CASSPEEDRALTAFF.

The V call is TRBV18, the J call TRBJ2-4; D might be TRBD1 (5 bases). The CDR3 contains 15 residues. Trimming stripped 2 bases from V and 8 bases from J, with 16 bases between. In germline, CDR1 is KGHSH, CDR2 LQKENI. The CDR3 region is CASSPFPDNWDIQYF. The CDR3 DNA reads as TGTGCCAGCTCACCATTTCCGGACAATTGGGACATTCAGTACTTC.

The sample holds one count of this clone. The rearrangement links TRBV7-9 to TRBJ2-5, with D unresolved. Germline-derived CDR1 and CDR2 are SEHNR and FQNEAQ (reference sequence). The CDR3 sequence is 17 residues long. V was cut by 8 bases and J by 5 bases, with 27 bases left in between. The CDR3 loop reads CASQSTPGLPRWETQYF. In DNA form, the CDR3 reads TGTGCCAGCCAATCTACCCCGGGCCTTCCGCGGTGGGAGACCCAGTACTTC. Based on the CDR3 plus reference TRBV7-9 and TRBJ2-5, the full variable domain is DTGVSQNPRHKITKRGQNVTFRCDPISEHNRLYWYRQTLGQGPEFLTYFQNEAQLEKSRLLSDRFSAERPKGSFSTLEIQRTEQGDSAMYLCASQSTPGLPRWETQYFGPGTRLLVL.

The chain couples TRBV5-8 to TRBJ2-7; D gene unclear. The CDR3 spans 15 residues. V dropped 0 bases and J dropped 4 bases, with 14 bases sitting between them. Germline V gives CDR1 SGHTS, CDR2 YDEGEE. The CDR3 DNA reads as TGTGCCAGCAGCTTGGCCGAGACGGAAATTTACGAGCAGTACTTC. Protein: CASSLAETEIYEQYF.

This chain uses TRBV2 with TRBJ2-7; TRBD2 matches at 11 bases. The CDR3 has 18 amino acids. V lost 8 bases and J lost 2; bases outside the gene matches: 17. The germline gives CDR1 SNHLY, CDR2 FYNNEI. The CDR3 loop reads CASETPLAGGGGPYEQYF. The CDR3 DNA is TGTGCCAGCGAGACCCCGCTAGCGGGAGGAGGGGGCCCCTACGAGCAGTACTTC. Supplemented by reference TRBV2 and TRBJ2-7, the full variable domain reads EPEVTQTPSHQVTQMGQEVILRCVPISNHLYFYWYRQILGQKVEFLVSFYNNEISEKSEIFDDQFSVERPDGSNFTLKIRSTKLEDSAMYFCASETPLAGGGGPYEQYFGPGTRLTVT.